This passage covers 30 T cell receptor beta chains from one sample sequenced in a study of T cells after yellow fever vaccination. Each CDR3 protein is one row after TCRdb ran MiXCR on the 5' RACE reads. Of some 600,000 distinct CDR3 sequences in the sample, approximately 16% are singletons; the top ten hold 17%. Here the sequenced sample was PBMCs, taken 4 to 5 days after the first yellow fever vaccination. The source of these receptors is a man aged 18-30 years who received the YFV17D yellow fever vaccine.

This clonotype appeared many times. J is TRBJ2-7 and V is TRBV7-2, with 7 bases fitting TRBD1. After removal of 1 base from V and 0 bases from J, the junction contained 3 bases not matched to a gene. The length of the CDR3 is 15 residues. The germline V gene encodes CDR1 SGHTA and CDR2 FQGNSA. CDR3 sequence: CASSLGGGASYEQYV. DNA of the CDR3: TGTGCCAGCAGCTTAGGAGGGGGCGCCTCCTACGAGCAGTACGTC.

On this clonotype: Since a much larger clone is just one base distant, this may be a read error. The chain carries TRBV7-3 and TRBJ2-5; D not certain. The length of the CDR3 is 13 residues. From germline, CDR1 is SGHTA and CDR2 FQGTGA. Trimming pared 2 bases from V and 2 bases from J, leaving 6 bases between. CDR3 protein: CASSLRRQETQYF. The CDR3 bases are TGTGCCAGCAGCTTACGGCGGCAAGAGACCCAGTACTTC. Using reference TRBV7-3 and TRBJ2-5 for the parts outside the CDR3, the full variable domain is GAGVSQTPSNKVTEKGKYVELRCDPISGHTALYWYRQSLGQGPEFLIYFQGTGAADDSGLPNDRFFAVRPEGSVSTLKIQRTERGDSAVYLCASSLRRQETQYFGPGTRLLVL.

This clonotype came up a few times. The J gene is TRBJ2-7, the V gene TRBV5-5; D gene unclear. The CDR3 loop spans 15 amino acids. CDR1 and CDR2 (germline): SGHKS, YYEKEE (reference sequence). The germline V and J ends were trimmed by 3 bases and 2 bases, with 15 bases remaining between them. The chain's CDR3 is CASSSTPDGPYEQYF. CDR3 DNA sequence: TGTGCCAGCAGCTCCACCCCGGACGGTCCCTACGAGCAGTACTTC.

This clonotype showed up just a few times. This chain uses TRBV4-2 with TRBJ2-1, with 11 bases aligning to TRBD2. J was trimmed by 15 bases and V by 0 bases; bases with no gene match: 10. Germline CDR1 LGHNA, CDR2 YNFKEQ. This CDR3 comprises 15 residues. The CDR3 spells CASSQEGLAGGRSFF. CDR3 DNA: TGTGCCAGCAGCCAAGAAGGGCTAGCGGGGGGACGTTCGTTCTTC.

The chain couples TRBV5-5 to TRBJ2-7; D possibly corresponds to TRBD1 (6 bases). Germline CDR1 SGHKS, CDR2 YYEKEE (reference sequence). The CDR3 loop spans 15 amino acids. Trimming shortened V by 2 bases and J by 4 bases, and 16 bases separated the two germline ends. The CDR3 coding sequence is TGTGCCAGCAGCTTCCTTGACAGGTCTGGATACGAGCAGTACTTC. Translating gives CASSFLDRSGYEQYF.

This sequence joins TRBV6-5 and TRBJ1-6; D gene ambiguous. The CDR3 is made up of 15 amino acids. Per germline, CDR1 MNHEY and CDR2 SVGAGI. V was shortened by 5 bases and J by 2 bases, with 10 bases between the two germline ends. DNA for the CDR3: TGTGCCAGCAGTACTCTGGCTACCTATAATTCACCCCTCCACTTT. Translation gives CASSTLATYNSPLHF.

The rearrangement uses TRBV9 and TRBJ2-5; TRBD2 matches at 12 bases. Germline CDR1 and CDR2: SGDLS and YYNGEE. The CDR3 is 15 residues long. The V segment lost 4 bases and the J segment 5 bases; nucleotides outside the gene matches: 6. DNA for the CDR3: TGTGCCAGCAGCCCCAGGACTAGCGGGGAGGAGACCCAGTACTTC. It is translated as CASSPRTSGEETQYF.

The chain recombines TRBV30 with TRBJ1-5; possible D gene TRBD1, 5 bases. Per germline, CDR1 GTSNPN and CDR2 SVGIG (reference sequence). The length of the CDR3 is 12 residues. V lost 1 base, J lost 11 bases, and 12 bases lay in between. The CDR3 DNA sequence: TGTGCCTGGAGTGGAAACGGGGGAGCCCAGCATTTT. It translates to CAWSGNGGAQHF.

This clonotype was observed a handful of times. This chain uses TRBV6-5 with TRBJ2-7; possible D gene TRBD1, 6 bases. V lost 0 bases and J 2 bases, leaving 8 bases between the germline ends. The CDR3 loop spans 14 amino acids. From germline, CDR1 is MNHEY and CDR2 SVGAGI. DNA of the CDR3: TGTGCCAGCAGTTACTCAGGGGGTCCCTACGAGCAGTACTTC. Protein: CASSYSGGPYEQYF.

This chain connects TRBV24-1 to TRBJ2-2; 9 nucleotides line up with TRBD1. J was trimmed by 6 bases and V by 4 bases; bases with no gene match: 11. In germline, CDR1 is KGHDR, CDR2 SFDVKD. The CDR3 extends over 17 amino acids. The CDR3, as DNA: TGTGCCACCAGTGAATTGTGGGGGGGACAGGGCTCCGGGGAGCTGTTTTTT. It specifies CATSELWGGQGSGELFF.

This chain uses TRBV7-7 with TRBJ2-1, with D hard to call. V was trimmed by 2 bases and J by 9 bases, leaving 14 bases between them. CDR3 length: 14 amino acids. The germline CDR1 and CDR2 sequences are SSHAT and FNYEAQ (reference sequence). CDR3 DNA sequence: TGTGCCAGCAGCTTACTGGATTTCAACGGTGAGCAGTTCTTC. This sequence encodes CASSLLDFNGEQFF.

Only a few counts were recorded for this clonotype. J is TRBJ1-2 and V is TRBV3-1; D gene unclear. V lost 1 base and J 2 bases, leaving 8 bases between the germline ends. From germline, CDR1 is LGHDT and CDR2 YNNKEL (reference sequence). The CDR3 consists of 14 residues. In DNA, the CDR3 is TGTGCCAGCAGCCAAGGGTGGCAGAACTATGGCTACACCTTC. As protein: CASSQGWQNYGYTF.

This clonotype was detected ten times or more. The chain uses TRBV5-1 and TRBJ1-2; the D gene is possibly TRBD1 (6 bases). Trimming took 3 bases from V and 4 from J, leaving 10 bases between them. The CDR3 length is 13 residues. Germline V lookup: CDR1 SGHRS, CDR2 YFSETQ. The CDR3 region has the DNA TGCGCCAGCAGCTCGGACAGCGGCTATGGCTACACCTTC. Protein: CASSSDSGYGYTF.

The V gene is TRBV10-3, the J gene TRBJ2-3; perhaps TRBD2 as D (6 bases). Germline loops: CDR1 ENHRY, CDR2 SYGVKD. Between the trimmed V and J ends, which lost 6 bases and 1 base, there was a span of 29 bases. There are 20 residues in the CDR3. CDR3 in amino acids: CAIRPLLAGPTGGGTDTQYF. The DNA for the CDR3 is TGTGCCATCAGGCCTCTGTTGGCGGGGCCCACCGGCGGGGGCACAGATACGCAGTATTTT.

This clonotype was seen a few times. V and J are TRBV12-3 or TRBV12-4 and TRBJ2-3, with a weak D call TRBD2 (5 bases). Trimming took 5 bases from V and 2 from J, leaving 14 bases between them. The CDR3 length is 15 residues. CDR3 nucleotide sequence: TGTGCCAGCAGTCCAGGACTTATCTCCACAGATACGCAGTATTTT. Amino acids: CASSPGLISTDTQYF.

V and J are TRBV12-3 or TRBV12-4 and TRBJ2-7; 8 bases agree with TRBD1. Losses at the gene ends were 5 bases for V and 5 bases for J; bases not matched to a gene: 8. The CDR3 consists of 14 residues. The CDR3 DNA reads as TGTGCCAGCAGTCCTTGGACAGGGCAGGACGAGCAGTACGTC. This translates into CASSPWTGQDEQYV.

This clonotype was counted between two and nine times. The chain combines TRBV5-5 with TRBJ2-7; 9 nucleotides align to TRBD2. Germline V gene lookup returns CDR1 SGHKS and CDR2 YYEKEE (reference sequence). Trimming took 5 bases from V and 2 from J; bases not matched to a gene: 11. The CDR3 contains 16 residues. CDR3 protein: CASSYSTTSGPYEQYV. For the CDR3, the DNA is TGTGCCAGCAGTTATTCAACGACTAGCGGCCCCTACGAGCAGTACGTC.

This chain joins TRBV5-4 and TRBJ2-7, with 9 bases fitting TRBD1. This CDR3 contains 13 residues. The V gene end was trimmed by 9 bases and the J gene end by 5 bases; junction bases not matched to a gene: 9. Germline V gene data show CDR1 as SGHNT and CDR2 as YYREEE (reference sequence). This CDR3 reads CANADRGGDEQYF. The CDR3 DNA reads TGTGCCAACGCTGACAGGGGGGGCGACGAGCAGTACTTC. Complete variable domain (other parts from reference TRBV5-4 and TRBJ2-7): ETGVTQSPTHLIKTRGQQVTLRCSSQSGHNTVSWYQQALGQGPQFIFQYYREEENGRGNFPPRFSGLQFPNYSSELNVNALELDDSALYLCANADRGGDEQYFGPGTRLTVT.

This clonotype has more than one count but fewer than ten. The J gene is TRBJ2-2, the V gene TRBV2; D is ambiguous. Looked up from germline, CDR1 is SNHLY and CDR2 is FYNNEI. The CDR3 consists of 13 residues. Trimming took 5 bases from V and 7 from J, leaving 11 bases between them. The DNA of the CDR3 is TGTGCCAGCAGTATCGTGGCCCGCGGGGAGCTGTTTTTT. Amino acid sequence: CASSIVARGELFF.

V gene TRBV24-1 combines with J gene TRBJ1-3; no reliable D call. This CDR3 region has 13 residues. V was clipped by 8 bases and J by 0 bases, with 7 bases between them. CDR1 KGHDR and CDR2 SFDVKD come from the germline V gene. CDR3 nucleotide sequence: TGTGCCACCATTAGCATCTCTGGAAACACCATATATTTT. The encoded protein is CATISISGNTIYF.

This clonotype was recorded a few times. The J gene is TRBJ2-3, the V gene TRBV10-3, with 10 bases that match TRBD2. Germline lookup yields CDR1 ENHRY and CDR2 SYGVKD. This CDR3 region has 15 residues. With V trimmed by 10 bases and J by 2 bases, 9 bases remained unmatched. The DNA for the CDR3 is TGTGCCACCCTCTTAGCGGGGGGCGCCACAGATACGCAGTATTTT. Its protein is CATLLAGGATDTQYF.

The chain carries TRBV13 and TRBJ1-4, with D possibly TRBD1 on 6 matching bases. In germline, CDR1 is PRHDT, CDR2 FYEKMQ (reference sequence). This CDR3 has 14 residues. Trimming removed 4 bases at V and 8 bases at J, with 14 bases between. CDR3 coding DNA: TGTGCCAGCAGCTCAAGACAGGCTGGGGAAAAACTGTTTTTT. It codes for CASSSRQAGEKLFF.

This clonotype was observed a handful of times. The chain links TRBV20-1 to TRBJ2-2; D possibly uses TRBD1 or TRBD2 (6 bases each). V was pared by 3 bases and J by 6 bases, with 20 bases between. This CDR3 has 16 residues. The germline gives CDR1 DFQATT, CDR2 SNEGSKA (reference sequence). The CDR3 DNA sequence: TGCAGTGCTAGTCCGGGAAGGGGGGTCAAGGCCGGGGAGCTGTTTTTT. It codes for CSASPGRGVKAGELFF.

The rearrangement joins TRBV7-9 to TRBJ1-1, with D unclear. CDR3 length: 15 residues. The germline V gene encodes CDR1 SEHNR and CDR2 FQNEAQ (reference sequence). Between the trimmed V and J ends, which lost 5 bases and 1 base, there was a span of 14 bases. CDR3 protein: CASSPFRVQNTEAFF. CDR3 in DNA: TGTGCCAGCAGCCCTTTCCGGGTTCAGAACACTGAAGCTTTCTTT.

The chain has TRBV4-3 and TRBJ2-2, with D perhaps matching TRBD2 (5 bases). The V gene lost 0 bases and the J gene lost 6 bases, with 11 bases spanning the gap. CDR1 LGHNA and CDR2 YSLEER come from the germline V gene. The CDR3 is 15 amino acids. The CDR3 sequence: CASSQDVSGSGELFF. In DNA form, the CDR3 reads TGCGCCAGCAGCCAAGACGTCTCGGGGTCCGGGGAGCTGTTTTTT.

Only a few counts were recorded for this clonotype. This sequence joins TRBV4-1 and TRBJ1-6; D unclear. This CDR3 region has 15 residues. With 0 bases removed from V and 7 bases from J, the gap between germline ends came to 10 bases. The germline V gene has CDR1 MGHRA and CDR2 YSYEKL. CDR3 sequence reads: CASSQDHGENSPLHF. CDR3 nucleotides: TGCGCCAGCAGCCAAGATCATGGGGAGAATTCACCCCTCCACTTT.

A few counts support this clonotype. The chain links TRBV6-2 or TRBV6-3 to TRBJ2-1, with 9 bases lining up with TRBD2. There are 14 residues in the CDR3. V was clipped by 2 bases and J by 12 bases; unmatched bases: 8. The germline CDR1 and CDR2 sequences are MNHEY and SVGEGT. The CDR3 here is CASSYGLAGPRQFF. The CDR3 DNA reads TGTGCCAGCAGTTACGGCCTAGCGGGGCCAAGGCAGTTCTTC.

This clonotype was counted between two and nine times. The V and J genes are TRBV6-1 and TRBJ2-6; no definite D call. Germline lookup yields CDR1 MNHNS and CDR2 SASEGT. This CDR3 spans 13 amino acids. Trimming left V 7 bases short and J 2 bases short, with 6 bases between. CDR3 loop: CASILAGANVLTF. CDR3 DNA: TGTGCCAGCATACTGGCTGGGGCCAACGTCCTGACTTTC.

Only a few counts were recorded for this clonotype. The rearrangement links TRBV7-9 to TRBJ2-5; 9 bases fit TRBD2. The CDR3 runs 16 residues. V trimming: 4 bases; J trimming: 1 base; junction bases outside the gene matches: 7. The germline V gene encodes CDR1 SEHNR and CDR2 FQNEAQ (reference sequence). The CDR3 DNA reads as TGTGCCAGCAGCTGGCGGGGGGGCCAAAGCCAAGAGACCCAGTACTTC. It encodes CASSWRGGQSQETQYF.

This clonotype appeared a few times. The V call is TRBV11-2, the J call TRBJ1-4; the D is unclear. The CDR3 is 13 amino acids. Germline CDR1 and CDR2: SGHAT and FQNNGV. Trimming took 5 bases from V and 9 from J, leaving 13 bases between them. In DNA form, the CDR3 reads TGTGCCAGCAGCCTGTCGTCTTGGAAAAAACTGTTTTTT. This sequence encodes CASSLSSWKKLFF.